This record concerns one TCR beta chain sequence. Its cognate antigen is unknown. Use of 60 Vbeta and 13 Jbeta primers characterized the PCR. The table came from immunoSEQ multiplex PCR; TCRdb's copy has only in-frame clones and leaves some out. The table records 160,000 or so clones, 80% to 90% of them present only once. Germline V gene lookup returns CDR1 MNHEY and CDR2 SMNVEV (reference sequence). V was clipped by 4 bases and J by 11 bases, with 14 bases between them. This CDR3 is 12 amino acids long. The sample is drawn from a study of cytomegalovirus exposure and HLA in healthy donors. Study-wide findings and caveats: The productive fraction for most TCR beta V segments was about 87% or about 30% in an earlier analysis. Later, TCR association rates were found to vary by HLA locus, highest for DRB1 and lowest for HLA-C.

This TCR was recovered from a woman between 25 and 40 years old in good health and CMV-seropositive. Specimen: PBMCs. V usage is TRBV27 and J usage is TRBJ2-5, with D possibly TRBD2 on 6 matching bases. The CDR3, as DNA: TGTGCCAGCAGTTCCCCGGGCGGGGAGCAGTACTTC. Translation: CASSSPGGEQYF.